A single sample gave rise to the 21 T cell receptor beta chains below, sequenced in a study of cytomegalovirus exposure and HLA in healthy donors. Researchers ran the PCR with 60 Vbeta and 13 Jbeta primers. Only in-frame clones appear in the TCRdb table, and some are missing; sequencing was by immunoSEQ multiplex PCR. The data contain over 100,000 clones, around four fifths of them singletons. Sample: PBMCs. Receptors originate from a woman between 45 and 65 years old in good health and CMV-seropositive.

This chain links TRBV5-1 with TRBJ2-3; TRBD2 matches at 10 bases. Germline trimming cut 4 bases from V and 4 bases from J; bases unmatched to any gene: 3. The CDR3 has 14 amino acids. CDR1 is SGHRS, CDR2 YFSETQ, per germline. The CDR3 reads CASSEGLAADTQYF. The CDR3 DNA is TGCGCCAGCAGCGAAGGACTAGCGGCAGATACGCAGTATTTT.

The V call is TRBV5-1, the J call TRBJ2-3, with a possible D match to TRBD1 (5 bases). Germline lookup yields CDR1 SGHRS and CDR2 YFSETQ. The CDR3 length is 14 residues. Trimming pared 2 bases from V and 2 bases from J, leaving 9 bases between. The CDR3 spells CASSFDSTTDTQYF. The CDR3 coding sequence is TGCGCCAGCAGCTTTGACAGTACCACAGATACGCAGTATTTT.

This clone came up once. The V and J genes are TRBV2 and TRBJ2-3; 11 positions match TRBD1. With 3 bases clipped from V and 4 bases from J, the junction kept 3 bases outside the gene matches. This CDR3 is 15 amino acids long. Germline CDR1 SNHLY, CDR2 FYNNEI. CDR3 coding DNA: TGTGCCAGCAGTGAGATGGGACAGGGGGCAGATACGCAGTATTTT. Protein product: CASSEMGQGADTQYF.

The chain recombines TRBV27 with TRBJ2-7, with unresolved D. Trimming cost V 1 base and J 3 bases, with 13 bases left between them. Looked up from germline, CDR1 is MNHEY and CDR2 is SMNVEV (reference sequence). The CDR3 length is 15 residues. CDR3 region: CASSLLGFGGYEQYF. The CDR3 DNA reads as TGTGCCAGCAGTTTATTAGGTTTCGGCGGCTACGAGCAGTACTTC.

The chain carries TRBV14 and TRBJ2-1; TRBD2 agrees at 10 bases. Germline CDR1 reads SGHDN; CDR2 reads FVKESK. This CDR3 has 13 amino acids. J gave up 9 bases and V 4 bases, and 3 bases lay outside the gene matches. CDR3 bases: TGTGCCAGCAGCCTCGCTAGCGGGAGTGAGCAGTTCTTC. Its translation: CASSLASGSEQFF.

This sequence joins TRBV4-3 and TRBJ2-3, with 9 bases fitting TRBD2. The trim removed 0 bases at V and 5 bases at J, leaving 6 bases unmatched. The germline CDR1 and CDR2 sequences are LGHNA and YSLEER. The length of the CDR3 is 16 residues. In DNA form, the CDR3 reads TGCGCCAGCAGCCAAGATATCACTAGCGGGCGAGATACGCAGTATTTT. Translating it yields CASSQDITSGRDTQYF.

The J gene is TRBJ2-1, the V gene TRBV10-3; 7 bases are a match to TRBD2. There are 16 residues in the CDR3. V lost 6 bases, J lost 4 bases, and 12 bases stayed unmatched. Germline CDR1 and CDR2: ENHRY and SYGVKD. CDR3 sequence (DNA): TGTGCCATCAGCGAGGGTGGGGGGGAGGGATACAATGAGCAGTTCTTC. Protein sequence: CAISEGGGEGYNEQFF.

The chain has TRBV5-4 and TRBJ2-5, with 7 bases identical to TRBD1. This CDR3 spans 16 amino acids. Germline V gene lookup returns CDR1 SGHNT and CDR2 YYREEE (reference sequence). V was pared by 3 bases and J by 3 bases, with 11 bases of the junction left unmatched. The CDR3 sequence is CASSSDGTDGEETQYF. The CDR3 DNA is TGTGCCAGCAGCTCGGACGGGACAGATGGGGAAGAGACCCAGTACTTC.

The chain couples TRBV27 to TRBJ1-6; no definite D call. Per the germline V gene, CDR1 is MNHEY and CDR2 is SMNVEV (reference sequence). Trimming cost V 5 bases and J 7 bases, with 9 bases left between them. The CDR3 contains 13 residues. CDR3 amino acids: CASSVQTNSPLHF. The CDR3 region has the DNA TGTGCCAGCAGTGTACAGACCAATTCACCCCTCCACTTT.

This clone came up once. The chain has TRBV29-1 and TRBJ2-2; D not resolved. This CDR3 comprises 12 residues. The germline V gene encodes CDR1 SQVTM and CDR2 ANQGSEA. The V end lost 3 bases, the J end lost 6 bases, and 8 bases lay between the germline ends. CDR3 amino acids: CSVEAPAGELFF. The CDR3, as DNA: TGCAGCGTTGAGGCCCCCGCCGGGGAGCTGTTTTTT.

The chain employs TRBV7-9 and TRBJ1-1; 7 bases align to TRBD1. The germline V gene encodes CDR1 SEHNR and CDR2 FQNEAQ (reference sequence). Trimming took 5 bases from V and 3 from J; bases not matched to a gene: 6. The CDR3 runs to 14 residues. Here the CDR3 reads CASSLDRVYTEAFF. The CDR3 nucleotides read TGTGCCAGCAGCCTCGACAGGGTTTACACTGAAGCTTTCTTT.

This chain uses TRBV18 with TRBJ2-5; weak D call: TRBD2 (6 bases). The CDR3 contains 13 residues. CDR1 KGHSH and CDR2 LQKENI come from the germline V gene. Trimming shortened V by 1 base and J by 4 bases, and 7 bases separated the two germline ends. The CDR3 DNA reads as TGTGCCAGCTCACCACAGGGAGGAGAGACCCAGTACTTC. Protein product: CASSPQGGETQYF.

V gene TRBV5-1 combines with J gene TRBJ2-2; possible D gene TRBD1, 7 bases. The germline gives CDR1 SGHRS, CDR2 YFSETQ. V lost 6 bases, J lost 3 bases, and 15 bases lay in between. This CDR3 has 15 residues. In DNA, the CDR3 is TGCGCCAGCACCAGGGGGGCCGTAGACACCGGGGAGCTGTTTTTT. Translated, it gives CASTRGAVDTGELFF.

This clone appeared a few times. The chain is built from TRBV10-1 and TRBJ2-7; D is unclear. The V and J ends lost 7 bases and 0 bases respectively, with 4 bases between them. Germline V gene data show CDR1 as WNHNN and CDR2 as SYGVQD (reference sequence). The CDR3 has 11 amino acids. CDR3 nucleotide sequence: TGCGCCAGCATACACTCCTACGAGCAGTACTTC. It specifies CASIHSYEQYF.

This rearrangement joins TRBV11-3 to TRBJ2-1; 10 bases align to TRBD2. The CDR3 extends over 19 amino acids. Trimming took 1 base from V and 3 from J; bases not matched to a gene: 12. Germline V gene data show CDR1 as SGHNT and CDR2 as YENEEA. In DNA, the CDR3 is TGTGCCAGCAGCTTAGGGTGGGCTAGCGGGAGTTCGGACTACAATGAGCAGTTCTTC. It is translated as CASSLGWASGSSDYNEQFF.

This clone came up a few times. The rearrangement joins TRBV9 to TRBJ2-3; maybe TRBD1 (6 bases). CDR1 is SGDLS and CDR2 is YYNGEE in the germline V gene. This CDR3 has 14 residues. V gave up 0 bases and J gave up 5 bases, with 10 bases separating them. The CDR3 reads CASSVVEGVDTQYF. Written as DNA, the CDR3 is TGTGCCAGCAGCGTAGTTGAGGGGGTAGATACGCAGTATTTT.

V gene TRBV9 combines with J gene TRBJ2-7, with 8 bases lining up with TRBD1. Trimming cost V 0 bases and J 5 bases; bases outside gene matches: 10. The CDR3 totals 16 residues. Germline values: CDR1 SGDLS, CDR2 YYNGEE. Written as DNA, the CDR3 is TGTGCCAGCAGCGTAGGGGGGGTAGGACAGGGTGACGAGCAGTACTTC. Residues: CASSVGGVGQGDEQYF.

This sequence joins TRBV19 and TRBJ1-5; 11 bases line up with TRBD1. V shed 5 bases and J 1 base; nucleotides not matched to a gene: 13. The CDR3 totals 19 residues. Germline V gene lookup returns CDR1 LNHDA and CDR2 SQIVND (reference sequence). The CDR3 reads CASSAYQRTGGESNQPQHF. CDR3 DNA sequence: TGTGCCAGTAGTGCCTACCAAAGGACAGGGGGCGAGAGCAATCAGCCCCAGCATTTT.

The genes are TRBV25-1 and TRBJ2-1, with TRBD2 matching over 10 bases. V shed 2 bases and J 1 base; nucleotides not matched to a gene: 2. The CDR3 has 16 residues. CDR1 MGHDK and CDR2 SYGVNS come from the germline V gene. The CDR3 bases are TGTGCCAGCAGTGAAGTTAGCGGGGGGTCCTACAATGAGCAGTTCTTC. Translated: CASSEVSGGSYNEQFF.

V usage is TRBV6-6 and J usage is TRBJ1-1, with 7 bases matching TRBD1. This CDR3 is 13 amino acids long. Trimming took 5 bases from V and 6 from J; bases not matched to a gene: 6. Germline V gene data show CDR1 as MNHNY and CDR2 as SVGAGI (reference sequence). The CDR3 reads CASSPQGVAEAFF. CDR3 sequence (DNA): TGTGCCAGCAGTCCTCAGGGGGTTGCTGAAGCTTTCTTT.

The chain is built from TRBV6-1 and TRBJ2-1; 7 nucleotides match TRBD1. This CDR3 comprises 15 residues. J gave up 2 bases and V 4 bases, and 5 bases lay outside the gene matches. Germline V gene data show CDR1 as MNHNS and CDR2 as SASEGT. This chain's CDR3 is CASSGTGSAYNEQFF. DNA of the CDR3: TGTGCCAGCAGTGGGACAGGCTCGGCCTACAATGAGCAGTTCTTC.